Shown below are 8 T cell receptor beta chains from a single sample sequenced in a study of cytomegalovirus exposure and HLA in healthy donors. The PCR contained 60 Vbeta and 13 Jbeta primers. Sequencing used immunoSEQ multiplex PCR; TCRdb keeps in-frame clones, though not all of them. The sample contains approximately 150,000 clones, roughly 80% of which appear only once. Specimen: PBMCs. These receptor sequences come from a man in his thirties or forties in good health and CMV-seropositive.

V is TRBV4-1 and J is TRBJ2-2, with TRBD1 as a possible D gene (6 bases). Germline CDR1 reads MGHRA; CDR2 reads YSYEKL. Trimming took 4 bases from V and 4 from J, leaving 10 bases between them. The CDR3 totals 14 residues. The CDR3 spells CASSPGQPTGELFF. Written as DNA, the CDR3 is TGCGCCAGCAGCCCCGGACAGCCCACCGGGGAGCTGTTTTTT.

This rearrangement joins TRBV5-1 to TRBJ1-1; 9 bases line up with TRBD1. Germline V gives CDR1 SGHRS, CDR2 YFSETQ. After removal of 4 bases from V and 6 bases from J, the junction contained 10 bases not matched to a gene. The CDR3 spans 15 residues. CDR3 sequence reads: CASSPGDREAPEAFF. The CDR3 nucleotides are TGCGCCAGCAGCCCGGGGGACAGGGAGGCCCCTGAAGCTTTCTTT.

The CDR3 nucleotides are TGTGCCAGTAGTACCGACAGGGTGATCGGAAACACCATATATTTT. It encodes CASSTDRVIGNTIYF. V gene TRBV19 combines with J gene TRBJ1-3; 7 bases line up with TRBD1. This CDR3 is built from 15 residues. The V gene end was trimmed by 4 bases and the J gene end by 4 bases; junction bases not matched to a gene: 7. Germline values: CDR1 LNHDA, CDR2 SQIVND (reference sequence).

This chain joins TRBV18 and TRBJ1-1; unclear D gene. The germline gives CDR1 KGHSH, CDR2 LQKENI. Trimming removed 0 bases from V and 4 bases from J, with 9 bases in between. The CDR3 length is 14 residues. For the CDR3, the DNA is TGTGCCAGCTCACCACCCTACGGGAGCACTGAAGCTTTCTTT. This gives the protein CASSPPYGSTEAFF.

By proportion, this clone is medium-sized. The chain couples TRBV4-1 to TRBJ2-7; 9 positions agree with TRBD2. Germline CDR1 MGHRA, CDR2 YSYEKL. This CDR3 has 15 amino acids. Trimming removed 0 bases from V and 2 bases from J; junction bases left unmatched: 2. The DNA of the CDR3 is TGCGCCAGCAGCCAAGACCTAGCGGGGCCCTACGAGCAGTACTTC. This codes for CASSQDLAGPYEQYF.

This clone appeared a few times. V is TRBV18 and J is TRBJ1-4, with 8 bases identical to TRBD1. The CDR3 has 16 residues. The V and J ends lost 5 bases and 1 base, in that order; junction bases with no gene match: 6. In germline, CDR1 is KGHSH, CDR2 LQKENI. CDR3 sequence reads: CASSDGQGETNEKLFF. CDR3 bases: TGTGCCAGCTCAGATGGACAGGGTGAAACTAATGAAAAACTGTTTTTT.

V usage is TRBV13 and J usage is TRBJ2-2; D possibly corresponds to TRBD2 (5 bases). The CDR3 has 19 amino acids. Trimming removed 1 base at V and 0 bases at J, with 18 bases between. CDR1 and CDR2 (germline): PRHDT, FYEKMQ (reference sequence). The CDR3 sequence is CASSLAPLGSAPNTGELFF. In DNA, the CDR3 is TGTGCCAGCAGCTTAGCTCCCCTGGGTAGCGCCCCGAACACCGGGGAGCTGTTTTTT.

This rearrangement joins TRBV5-4 to TRBJ2-7; D is perhaps TRBD2 (6 bases). This CDR3 has 15 amino acids. CDR1 and CDR2 from the germline V gene are SGHNT and YYREEE (reference sequence). With 3 bases removed from V and 0 bases from J, the gap between germline ends came to 13 bases. The CDR3 loop is CASSYTSSSSYEQYF. CDR3 sequence (DNA): TGTGCCAGCAGCTACACTAGCAGCAGCTCCTACGAGCAGTACTTC.